These 9 T cell receptor beta chains were sequenced from one sample in a study of blood T cell repertoires in COVID-19. Produced via immunoSEQ multiplex PCR; TCRdb's table is partial and in-frame only. The table lists around 68,000 clones, about nine tenths of them singletons. Sequences were obtained from peripheral blood. These receptors were collected from a middle-aged man with active COVID-19.

A few counts support this clone. The chain has TRBV4-1 and TRBJ1-2; possibly TRBD1 for D (6 bases). The CDR3 runs to 16 residues. V lost 1 base, J lost 4 bases, and 16 bases lay in between. Germline CDR1 is MGHRA and CDR2 is YSYEKL. The CDR3: CASSQGGGGWGYGYTF. CDR3 DNA sequence: TGCGCCAGCAGCCAAGGGGGTGGGGGCTGGGGCTATGGCTACACCTTC.

CDR3 coding DNA: TGCGCCAGCAGCCACCCCGGACTAGCGGGGTACAATGAGCAGTTCTTC. Residues: CASSHPGLAGYNEQFF. J is TRBJ2-1 and V is TRBV4-1; TRBD2 aligns across 12 bases. CDR1 and CDR2 (germline): MGHRA, YSYEKL. The CDR3 sequence is 16 residues long. The trim removed 3 bases at V and 4 bases at J, leaving 4 bases unmatched.

V usage is TRBV2 and J usage is TRBJ1-2; 7 bases match TRBD1. The CDR3 extends over 17 amino acids. The J segment lost 0 bases and the V segment lost 0 bases, leaving 7 bases of the junction unmatched. Germline-derived CDR1 and CDR2 are SNHLY and FYNNEI. The CDR3 bases are TGTGCCAGCAGTGAAGCCTGGTTACAGGGGACTAACTATGGCTACACCTTC. Translation gives CASSEAWLQGTNYGYTF.

V is TRBV4-3 and J is TRBJ2-5; D call uncertain. The ends were cut back, 1 base at V and 0 bases at J, with 9 bases in the middle. CDR1 and CDR2 from the germline V gene are LGHNA and YSLEER. The CDR3 sequence is 15 residues long. The chain's CDR3 is CASSQGYGYQETQYF. The CDR3 nucleotides are TGCGCCAGCAGCCAAGGTTACGGGTACCAAGAGACCCAGTACTTC.

V usage is TRBV29-1 and J usage is TRBJ1-1; D possibly corresponds to TRBD1 (5 bases). The germline CDR1 and CDR2 sequences are SQVTM and ANQGSEA. V gave up 7 bases and J gave up 6 bases, with 12 bases separating them. The CDR3 is made up of 11 amino acids. The CDR3 loop is CSAWGEAEAFF. The CDR3 bases are TGCAGCGCCTGGGGCGAGGCTGAAGCTTTCTTT.

The chain has TRBV27 and TRBJ1-1, with 7 bases matching TRBD1. This CDR3 is built from 14 residues. Trimming took 7 bases from V and 1 from J; bases not matched to a gene: 6. Germline CDR1 MNHEY, CDR2 SMNVEV (reference sequence). CDR3 region: CASTLDRANTEAFF. CDR3 nucleotide sequence: TGTGCCAGCACCCTAGACAGGGCGAACACTGAAGCTTTCTTT.

About this clone itself: Other DNA sequences within the sample encode an identical CDR3. CDR3: CASSLSGYGYTF. CDR3 in DNA: TGTGCCAGCAGTTTGTCCGGCTATGGCTACACCTTC. The V gene is TRBV28, the J gene TRBJ1-2; D is unresolved. This CDR3 comprises 12 residues. The germline gives CDR1 MDHEN, CDR2 SYDVKM. The ends were cut back, 3 bases at V and 4 bases at J, with 6 bases in the middle.

The rearrangement uses TRBV4-2 and TRBJ2-7; TRBD1 might be the D (5 bases). Germline lookup yields CDR1 LGHNA and CDR2 YNFKEQ. V shed 2 bases and J shed 7 bases, with 15 bases lying between them. The length of the CDR3 is 14 residues. The CDR3 loop is CASSQNGASREQYF. In DNA, the CDR3 is TGTGCCAGCAGCCAAAATGGGGCCAGCCGTGAGCAGTACTTC.

The rearrangement links TRBV27 to TRBJ2-7; D may be TRBD1 (6 bases). This CDR3 has 13 amino acids. Trimming stripped 3 bases from V and 6 bases from J, with 12 bases between. CDR1 MNHEY and CDR2 SMNVEV come from the germline V gene (reference sequence). The CDR3 is CASSLGRGREQYF. The CDR3 region has the DNA TGTGCCAGCAGTTTGGGCAGGGGACGCGAGCAGTACTTC.